This T cell receptor (beta chain) was obtained from a study of radiotherapy plus CTLA-4 blockade in lung cancer. In the study overall: Objective responses were seen in around 19% of patients, disease control in approximately 29%.

TCRdb's table, derived via immunoSEQ multiplex PCR, lists solely in-frame clones and lacks some. The sample carries roughly 53,000 clones, 84% recorded once. The V end was cut by 5 bases, the J end by 0 bases, with 9 bases between. In germline, CDR1 is SGHTA, CDR2 FQGTGA. The CDR3 loop spans 14 amino acids. Study conclusions and caveats: Early clone dynamics of blood T cells, plus interferon-beta, reportedly predicted response best.

To note about this clone: Its specificity is unknown.

The receptor was derived from a human donor with non-small cell lung cancer whose response to radiotherapy plus ipilimumab could not be evaluated. The gene calls are TRBV7-3 and TRBJ2-3; D may be TRBD2 (6 bases). Material: peripheral blood, obtained from a patient treated with radiotherapy plus ipilimumab. The DNA for the CDR3 is TGTGCCAGCAGCATTAGCGGAAGCACAGATACGCAGTATTTT. Translated: CASSISGSTDTQYF. Looking up the rest from reference TRBV7-3 and TRBJ2-3 gives the full variable domain: GAGVSQTPSNKVTEKGKYVELRCDPISGHTALYWYRQSLGQGPEFLIYFQGTGAADDSGLPNDRFFAVRPEGSVSTLKIQRTERGDSAVYLCASSISGSTDTQYFGPGTRLTVL.